This T cell receptor (beta chain) derives from a study of cytotoxic CD8 clonotypes in ibrutinib-treated CLL. Deletions cut 8 bases from V and 4 bases from J, with 10 bases between. Per the germline V gene, CDR1 is SNHLY and CDR2 is FYNNEI. This CDR3 has 12 residues. Some clones are missing from TCRdb's copy, which holds only in-frame ones; the method was immunoSEQ multiplex PCR. The sample has over 40,000 clones, approximately 87% seen once. The source is a human donor with chronic lymphocytic leukemia. The V call is TRBV2, the J call TRBJ2-3; possible D gene TRBD2, 5 bases. The sequencing here drew on PBMCs, taken after 24 months of ibrutinib treatment. The CDR3 protein is CASSRDSDTQYF. DNA for the CDR3: TGTGCCAGCTCGAGGGATTCAGATACGCAGTATTTT.